Here is one TCR beta chain with its context. Its cognate antigen is unknown. Germline V CDR1 and CDR2: SGHTA, FQGNSA. The V gene lost 5 bases and the J gene lost 4 bases, with 11 bases spanning the gap. The CDR3 loop spans 13 amino acids. The assay was immunoSEQ multiplex PCR, and TCRdb's table has in-frame clones only and misses some. Of around 13,000 clones in the sample, 70% to 90% are singletons; the top ten hold more than 9.5%. Time point given: identical roughly ten-day culture without peptide (control). All patients were mismatch repair deficient, assessed by either PCR or immunohistochemistry. The TCR-sequenced patients were three responders to pembrolizumab. A roughly 11-day in vitro culture was run per each of seven reactive peptides. These data belong to a study of PD-1 blockade in mismatch repair-deficient tumors. Regarding the study as a whole: After pembrolizumab, tumor-resident clones rose rapidly, then generally contracted before radiologic responses.

The source material was cells cultured in vitro, sampled from a patient treated with pembrolizumab. The clonotype was recovered from an adult with mismatch repair-deficient cancer. The chain recombines TRBV7-2 with TRBJ1-1; D is uncertain. CDR3 nucleotide sequence: TGTGCCAGCAGCATTCGCTACTCCACTGAAGCTTTCTTT. Translating it yields CASSIRYSTEAFF.